This entry concerns a single T cell receptor (beta chain). As yet, its antigen is unknown. The data were produced by immunoSEQ multiplex PCR, yet TCRdb's version contains in-frame clones alone and is incomplete. The sample contains fewer than 70,000 clones, 75% to 85% of which appear only once. This entry belongs to a study of T cell responses to AZD1222 COVID-19 vaccine. Trimming left V 4 bases short and J 7 bases short, with 15 bases between. This CDR3 comprises 15 residues. The germline V gene encodes CDR1 SGHKS and CDR2 YYEKEE (reference sequence). Study results and limitations: At 160-218 and 743-854, vaccine-associated CD4 TCRs were dominant, and they spanned spike. The study found Spike-specific TCR breadth and depth rose after two AZD1222 doses.

The source is an adult who received the AZD1222 COVID-19 vaccine. Specimen: peripheral blood, collected 28 days after the second AZD1222 dose. This chain connects TRBV5-5 to TRBJ1-6, with D possibly TRBD1 on 6 matching bases. This CDR3 is CASSVLTGENSPLHF. DNA for the CDR3: TGTGCCAGCAGCGTATTGACAGGAGAAAATTCACCCCTCCACTTT.